This T cell receptor beta chain was recovered during a study of regulatory T cells in long-lasting Graves disease. Study outcomes and limitations: Gene preferences differed: TRBV28, TRBJ1-2, TRBJ2-5 in persistent cases.

Researchers made TCR beta libraries by using iRepertoire HTBI primers and running Arm-PCR on CDR3 regions. MiXCR, applied by TCRdb to the multiplex PCR reads, yields one record per CDR3 protein. The sample has about 620,000 distinct CDR3 sequences, 16% seen once. Specified time point: newly diagnosed GD, antithyroid drugs for less than 3 months. PBMCs were the source of the RNA used for TCR sequencing. A word on this clonotype: Antigen specificity is unknown.

Trimming shortened V by 3 bases and J by 0 bases, and 12 bases separated the two germline ends. Germline V lookup: CDR1 DFQATT, CDR2 SNEGSKA (reference sequence). CDR3 size: 14 residues. Separately, the same data were catalogued under a study of T cells in Graves' hyperthyroidism and ophthalmopathy. In that study: The authors' 13 V-J model separated ophthalmopathy from stable hyperthyroidism.

The sequenced sample was peripheral blood mononuclear cells (PBMCs), obtained at new diagnosis, from a patient treated with antithyroid drugs. The chain has TRBV20-1 and TRBJ2-7, with D perhaps TRBD2 (5 bases). The TCR sequence derives from a woman in her 30s with Graves disease. CDR3 residues: CSASSAGSSYEQYF. In DNA form, the CDR3 reads TGCAGTGCTAGTAGCGCCGGTAGCTCCTACGAGCAGTACTTC.